Following are 3 T cell receptor beta chains from one sample sequenced in a study of T cells expressing NK-cell markers. After re-calling the 5' RACE reads, TCRdb lists one entry per CDR3 protein, DNA absent. Its listing shows 400,000 or so distinct CDR3 sequences. Sequenced: blood T cells: a sorted CD56 or NKG2C T cell subset, CD4+ or CD8+ T cells, or bulk PBMC T cells (not recorded which). These receptors originate from a woman aged 45-60 years in good health.

This sequence joins TRBV3-1 and TRBJ2-3; TCRdb returns TRBD2, unconfirmable since there is no DNA. The V gene's germline CDR1 is LGHDT and CDR2 YNNKEL (reference sequence). The CDR3 loop spans 16 amino acids. CDR3 region: CASSLQLAGGPNTQYF.

The chain uses TRBV29-1 and TRBJ1-2; TCRdb's D call of TRBD1 is untestable without DNA. This CDR3 spans 15 amino acids. CDR1 is SQVTM, CDR2 ANQGSEA, per germline. The CDR3 loop reads CSVMSSGGGSYGYTF.

CDR3 loop: CASSQGSSSGNTIYF. The V call is TRBV3-1, the J call TRBJ1-3. CDR3 length: 15 amino acids. Germline-derived CDR1 and CDR2 are LGHDT and YNNKEL (reference sequence).